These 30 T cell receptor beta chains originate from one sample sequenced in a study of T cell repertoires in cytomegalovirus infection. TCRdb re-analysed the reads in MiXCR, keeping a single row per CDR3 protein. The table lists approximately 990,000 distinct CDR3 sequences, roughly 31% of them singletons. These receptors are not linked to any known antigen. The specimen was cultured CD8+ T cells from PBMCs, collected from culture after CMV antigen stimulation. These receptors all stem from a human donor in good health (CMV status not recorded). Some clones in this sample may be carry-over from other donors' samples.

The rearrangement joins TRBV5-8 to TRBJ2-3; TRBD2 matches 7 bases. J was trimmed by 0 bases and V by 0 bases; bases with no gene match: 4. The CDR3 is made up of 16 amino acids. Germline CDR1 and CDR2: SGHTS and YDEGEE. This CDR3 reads CASSLERGKSTDTQYF. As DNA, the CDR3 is TGTGCCAGCAGCTTGGAGCGGGGCAAAAGCACAGATACGCAGTATTTT.

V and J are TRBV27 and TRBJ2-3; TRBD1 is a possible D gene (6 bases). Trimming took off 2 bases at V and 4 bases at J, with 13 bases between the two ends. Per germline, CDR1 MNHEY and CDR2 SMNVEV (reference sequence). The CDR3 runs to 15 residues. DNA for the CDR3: TGTGCCAGCAGTTTAAAGGACAGACTTGCAGATACGCAGTATTTT. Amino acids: CASSLKDRLADTQYF.

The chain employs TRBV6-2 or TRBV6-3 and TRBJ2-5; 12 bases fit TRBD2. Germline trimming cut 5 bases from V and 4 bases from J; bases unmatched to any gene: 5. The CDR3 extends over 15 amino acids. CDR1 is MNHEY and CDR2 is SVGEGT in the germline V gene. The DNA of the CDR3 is TGTGCCAGCAGTCCACTAGCGGGGGGAACAGAGACCCAGTACTTC. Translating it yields CASSPLAGGTETQYF.

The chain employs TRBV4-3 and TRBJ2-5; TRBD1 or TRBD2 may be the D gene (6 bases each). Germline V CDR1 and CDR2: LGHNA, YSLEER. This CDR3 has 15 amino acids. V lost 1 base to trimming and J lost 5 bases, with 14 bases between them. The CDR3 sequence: CASSQGGGYSETQYF. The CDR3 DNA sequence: TGCGCCAGCAGCCAAGGAGGGGGGTATTCGGAGACCCAGTACTTC.

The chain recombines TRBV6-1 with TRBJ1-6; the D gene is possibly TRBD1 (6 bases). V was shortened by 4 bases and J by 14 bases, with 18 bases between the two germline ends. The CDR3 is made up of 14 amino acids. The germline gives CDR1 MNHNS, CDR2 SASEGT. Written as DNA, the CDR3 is TGTGCCAGCAGTGGGGGGCGGTTAGAAAAGTCCCTCCACTTT. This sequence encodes CASSGGRLEKSLHF.

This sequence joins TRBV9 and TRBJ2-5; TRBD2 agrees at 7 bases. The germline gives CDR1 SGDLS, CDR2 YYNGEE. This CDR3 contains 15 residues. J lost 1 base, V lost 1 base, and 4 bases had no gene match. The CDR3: CASSVTSALQETQYF. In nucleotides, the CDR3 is TGTGCCAGCAGCGTAACTAGCGCTCTCCAAGAGACCCAGTACTTC.

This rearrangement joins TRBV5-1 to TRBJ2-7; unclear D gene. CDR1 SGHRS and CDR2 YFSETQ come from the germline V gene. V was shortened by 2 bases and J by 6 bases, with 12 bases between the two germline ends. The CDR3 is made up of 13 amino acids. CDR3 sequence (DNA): TGCGCCAGCAGCTTCGGTCCCTCATCCGAGCAGTACGTC. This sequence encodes CASSFGPSSEQYV.

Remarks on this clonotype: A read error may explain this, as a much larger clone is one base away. Here the CDR3 reads CANSSDRDNEQFF. Written as DNA, the CDR3 is TGTGCCAACAGTTCGGACAGGGATAATGAGCAGTTCTTC. V and J are TRBV28 and TRBJ2-1; 8 nucleotides agree with TRBD1. The CDR3 totals 13 residues. The germline V gene has CDR1 MDHEN and CDR2 SYDVKM.

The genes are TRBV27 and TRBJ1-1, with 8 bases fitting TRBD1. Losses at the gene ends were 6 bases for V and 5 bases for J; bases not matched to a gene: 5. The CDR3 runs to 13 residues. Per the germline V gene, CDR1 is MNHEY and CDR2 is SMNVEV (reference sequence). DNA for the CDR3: TGTGCCAGCAGGCCAGGGGGCCGGACTGAAGCTTTCTTT. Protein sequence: CASRPGGRTEAFF.

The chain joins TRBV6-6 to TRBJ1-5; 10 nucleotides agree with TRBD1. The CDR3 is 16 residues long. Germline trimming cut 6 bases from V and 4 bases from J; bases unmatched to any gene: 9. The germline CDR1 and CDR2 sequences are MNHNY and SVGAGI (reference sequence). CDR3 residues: CASRPRDRGRNQPQHF. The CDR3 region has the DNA TGTGCCAGCAGACCCAGGGACAGGGGTAGGAATCAGCCCCAGCATTTT.

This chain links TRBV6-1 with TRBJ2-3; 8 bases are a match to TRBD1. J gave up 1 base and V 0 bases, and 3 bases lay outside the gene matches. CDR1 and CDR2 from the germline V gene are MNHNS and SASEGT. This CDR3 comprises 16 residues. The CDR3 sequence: CASSEALTGGTDTQYF. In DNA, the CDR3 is TGTGCCAGCAGTGAAGCCTTGACAGGGGGCACAGATACGCAGTATTTT.

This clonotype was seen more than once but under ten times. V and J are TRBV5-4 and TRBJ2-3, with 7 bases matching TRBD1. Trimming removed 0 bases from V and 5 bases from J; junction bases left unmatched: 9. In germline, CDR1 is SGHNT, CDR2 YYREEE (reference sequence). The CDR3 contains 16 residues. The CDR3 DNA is TGTGCCAGCAGCTTGGACCAGGGGGAGAAGGTAGATACGCAGTATTTT. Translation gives CASSLDQGEKVDTQYF.

CDR3 loop: CASSLVGLANYGYTF. CDR3 nucleotides: TGTGCCAGCAGCTTAGTCGGGCTGGCTAACTATGGCTACACCTTC. The chain recombines TRBV7-9 with TRBJ1-2; D gene uncertain. The germline V and J ends were trimmed by 1 base and 0 bases, with 9 bases remaining between them. CDR1 and CDR2 (germline): SEHNR, FQNEAQ (reference sequence). The CDR3 is 15 amino acids.

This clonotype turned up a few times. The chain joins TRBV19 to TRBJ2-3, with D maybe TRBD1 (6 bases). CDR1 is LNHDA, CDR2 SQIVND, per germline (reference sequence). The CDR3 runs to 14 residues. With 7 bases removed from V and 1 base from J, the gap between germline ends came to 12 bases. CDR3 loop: CASNRAGGTDTQYF. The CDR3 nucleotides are TGTGCCAGTAACAGGGCTGGGGGCACAGATACGCAGTATTTT.

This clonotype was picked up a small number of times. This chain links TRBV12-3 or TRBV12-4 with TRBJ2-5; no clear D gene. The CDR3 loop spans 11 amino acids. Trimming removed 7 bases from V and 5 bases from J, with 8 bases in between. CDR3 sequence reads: CASILGETQYF. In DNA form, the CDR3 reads TGTGCCAGCATTCTTGGGGAGACCCAGTACTTC.

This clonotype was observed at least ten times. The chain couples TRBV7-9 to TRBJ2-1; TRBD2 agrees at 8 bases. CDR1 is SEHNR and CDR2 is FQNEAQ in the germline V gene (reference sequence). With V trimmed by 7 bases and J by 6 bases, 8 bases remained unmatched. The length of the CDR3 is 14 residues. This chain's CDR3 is CASIVIGGGNEQFF. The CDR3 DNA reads TGTGCCAGCATCGTGATCGGGGGGGGCAATGAGCAGTTCTTC.

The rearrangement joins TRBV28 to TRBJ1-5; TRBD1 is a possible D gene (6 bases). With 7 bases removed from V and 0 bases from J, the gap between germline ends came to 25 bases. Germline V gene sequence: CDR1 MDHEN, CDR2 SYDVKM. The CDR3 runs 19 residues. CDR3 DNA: TGTGCCAGCACCCCTCCGCTACGGACAGCCAGCTATAGCAATCAGCCCCAGCATTTT. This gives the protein CASTPPLRTASYSNQPQHF. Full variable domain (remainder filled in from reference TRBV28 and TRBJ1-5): DVKVTQSSRYLVKRTGEKVFLECVQDMDHENMFWYRQDPGLGLRLIYFSYDVKMKEKGDIPEGYSVSREKKERFSLILESASTNQTSMYLCASTPPLRTASYSNQPQHFGDGTRLSIL.

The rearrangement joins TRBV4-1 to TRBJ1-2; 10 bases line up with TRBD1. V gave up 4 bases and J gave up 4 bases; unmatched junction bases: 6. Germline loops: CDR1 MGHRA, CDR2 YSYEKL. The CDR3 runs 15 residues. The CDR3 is CASSPLTGGIYGYTF. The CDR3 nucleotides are TGCGCCAGCAGCCCCTTGACAGGGGGCATCTATGGCTACACCTTC.

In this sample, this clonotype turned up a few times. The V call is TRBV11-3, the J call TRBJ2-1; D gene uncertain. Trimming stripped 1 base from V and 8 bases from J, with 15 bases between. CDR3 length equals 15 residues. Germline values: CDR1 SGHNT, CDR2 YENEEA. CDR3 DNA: TGTGCCAGCAGCTTAGGGTGGTCGGGTACGGATGAGCAGTTCTTC. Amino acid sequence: CASSLGWSGTDEQFF.

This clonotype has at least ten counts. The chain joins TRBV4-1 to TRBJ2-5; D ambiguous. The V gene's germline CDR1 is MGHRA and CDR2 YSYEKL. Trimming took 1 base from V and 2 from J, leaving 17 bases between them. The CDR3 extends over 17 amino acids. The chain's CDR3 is CASSQVEAQAAQETQYF. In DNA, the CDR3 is TGCGCCAGCAGCCAAGTCGAGGCCCAGGCTGCGCAAGAGACCCAGTACTTC.

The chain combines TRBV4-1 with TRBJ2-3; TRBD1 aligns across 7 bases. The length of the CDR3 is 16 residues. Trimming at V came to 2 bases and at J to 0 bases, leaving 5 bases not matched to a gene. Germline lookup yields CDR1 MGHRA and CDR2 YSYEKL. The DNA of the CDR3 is TGCGCCAGCAGCCAACGGGGACAGTTAAGCACAGATACGCAGTATTTT. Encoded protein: CASSQRGQLSTDTQYF.

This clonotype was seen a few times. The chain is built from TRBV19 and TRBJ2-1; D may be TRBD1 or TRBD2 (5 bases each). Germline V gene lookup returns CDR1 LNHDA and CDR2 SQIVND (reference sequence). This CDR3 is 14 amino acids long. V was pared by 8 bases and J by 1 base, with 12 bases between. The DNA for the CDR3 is TGTGCCAGTGCCGGGACGCCGTCCTACAATGAGCAGTTCTTC. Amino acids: CASAGTPSYNEQFF. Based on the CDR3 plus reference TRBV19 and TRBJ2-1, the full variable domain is DGGITQSPKYLFRKEGQNVTLSCEQNLNHDAMYWYRQDPGQGLRLIYYSQIVNDFQKGDIAEGYSVSREKKESFPLTVTSAQKNPTAFYLCASAGTPSYNEQFFGPGTRLTVL.

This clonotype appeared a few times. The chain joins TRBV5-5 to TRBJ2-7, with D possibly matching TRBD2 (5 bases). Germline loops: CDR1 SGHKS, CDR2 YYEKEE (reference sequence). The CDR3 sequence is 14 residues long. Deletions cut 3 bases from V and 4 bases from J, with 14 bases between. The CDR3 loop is CASSSMGDFYEQYV. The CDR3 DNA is TGTGCCAGCAGCTCGATGGGAGACTTTTACGAGCAGTACGTC.

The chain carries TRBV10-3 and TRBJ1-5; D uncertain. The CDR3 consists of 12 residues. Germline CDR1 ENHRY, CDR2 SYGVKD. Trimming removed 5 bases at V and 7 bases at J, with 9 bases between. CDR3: CAISPAGQPQHF. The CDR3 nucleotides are TGTGCCATCAGTCCCGCAGGCCAGCCCCAGCATTTT.

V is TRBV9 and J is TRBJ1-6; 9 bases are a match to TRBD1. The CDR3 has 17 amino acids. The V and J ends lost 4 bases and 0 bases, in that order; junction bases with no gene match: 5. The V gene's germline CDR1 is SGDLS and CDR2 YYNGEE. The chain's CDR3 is CASSPRDRDSYNSPLHF. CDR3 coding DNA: TGTGCCAGCAGCCCCAGGGACAGGGACTCCTATAATTCACCCCTCCACTTT.

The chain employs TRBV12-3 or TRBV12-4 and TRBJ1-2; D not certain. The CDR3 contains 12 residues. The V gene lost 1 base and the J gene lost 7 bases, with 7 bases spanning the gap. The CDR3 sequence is CASSLGYSGYTF. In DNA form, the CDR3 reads TGTGCCAGCAGTTTAGGGTATAGTGGCTACACCTTC.

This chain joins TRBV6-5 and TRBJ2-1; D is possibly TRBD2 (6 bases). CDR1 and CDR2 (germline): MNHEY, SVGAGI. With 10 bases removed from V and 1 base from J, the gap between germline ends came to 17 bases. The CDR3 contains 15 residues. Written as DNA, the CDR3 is TGTGCCAACAGAATAGCGGATTATTCCTACAATGAGCAGTTCTTC. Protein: CANRIADYSYNEQFF.

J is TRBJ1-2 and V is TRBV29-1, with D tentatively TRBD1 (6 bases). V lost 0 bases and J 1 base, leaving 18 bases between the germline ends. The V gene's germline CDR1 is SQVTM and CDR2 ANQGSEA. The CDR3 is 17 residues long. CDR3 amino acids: CSVEDQDPGGGNYGYTF. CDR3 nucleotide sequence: TGCAGCGTTGAAGATCAAGACCCGGGAGGGGGTAACTATGGCTACACCTTC. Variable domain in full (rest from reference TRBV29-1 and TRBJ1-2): SAVISQKPSRDICQRGTSLTIQCQVDSQVTMMFWYRQQPGQSLTLIATANQGSEATYESGFVIDKFPISRPNLTFSTLTVSNMSPEDSSIYLCSVEDQDPGGGNYGYTFGSGTRLTVV.

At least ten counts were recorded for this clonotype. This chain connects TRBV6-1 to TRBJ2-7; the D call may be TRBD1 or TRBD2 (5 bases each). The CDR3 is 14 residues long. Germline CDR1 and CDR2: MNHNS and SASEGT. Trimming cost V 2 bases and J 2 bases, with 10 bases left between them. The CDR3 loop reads CASSELGPTYEQYV. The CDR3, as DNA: TGTGCCAGCAGTGAATTGGGACCGACCTACGAGCAGTACGTC.

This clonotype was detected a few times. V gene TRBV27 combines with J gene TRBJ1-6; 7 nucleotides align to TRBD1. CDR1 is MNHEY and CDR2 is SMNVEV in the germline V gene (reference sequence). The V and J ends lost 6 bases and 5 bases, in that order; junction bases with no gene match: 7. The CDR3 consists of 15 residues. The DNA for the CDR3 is TGTGCCAGCAGCCCATTGACAGGGAATAATTCACCCCTCCACTTT. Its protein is CASSPLTGNNSPLHF.